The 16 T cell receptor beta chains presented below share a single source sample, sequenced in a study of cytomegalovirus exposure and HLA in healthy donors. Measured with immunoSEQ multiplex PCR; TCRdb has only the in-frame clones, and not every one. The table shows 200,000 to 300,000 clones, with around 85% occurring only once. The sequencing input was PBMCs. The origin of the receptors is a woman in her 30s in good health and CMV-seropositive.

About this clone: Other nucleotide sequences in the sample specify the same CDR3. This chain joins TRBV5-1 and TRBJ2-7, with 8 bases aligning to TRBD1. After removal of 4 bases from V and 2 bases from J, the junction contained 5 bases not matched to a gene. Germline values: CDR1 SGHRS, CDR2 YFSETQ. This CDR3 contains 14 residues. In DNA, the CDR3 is TGCGCCAGCAGCACCGGGACAGGAACCTACGAGCAGTACTTC. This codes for CASSTGTGTYEQYF. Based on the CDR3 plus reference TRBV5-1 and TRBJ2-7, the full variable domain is KAGVTQTPRYLIKTRGQQVTLSCSPISGHRSVSWYQQTPGQGLQFLFEYFSETQRNKGNFPGRFSGRQFSNSRSEMNVSTLELGDSALYLCASSTGTGTYEQYFGPGTRLTVT.

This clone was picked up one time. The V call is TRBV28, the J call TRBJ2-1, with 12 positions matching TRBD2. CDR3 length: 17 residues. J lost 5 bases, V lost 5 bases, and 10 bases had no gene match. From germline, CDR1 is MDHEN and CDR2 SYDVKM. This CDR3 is CASSPSGRAVSDNEQFF. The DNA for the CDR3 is TGTGCCAGCAGTCCTAGCGGGAGGGCCGTTAGTGACAATGAGCAGTTCTTC. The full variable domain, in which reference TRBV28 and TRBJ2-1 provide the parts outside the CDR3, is DVKVTQSSRYLVKRTGEKVFLECVQDMDHENMFWYRQDPGLGLRLIYFSYDVKMKEKGDIPEGYSVSREKKERFSLILESASTNQTSMYLCASSPSGRAVSDNEQFFGPGTRLTVL.

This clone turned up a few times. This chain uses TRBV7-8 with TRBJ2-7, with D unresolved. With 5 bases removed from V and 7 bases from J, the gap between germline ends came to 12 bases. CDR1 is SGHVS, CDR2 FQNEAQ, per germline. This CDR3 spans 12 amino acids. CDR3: CASSPGVGEQYF. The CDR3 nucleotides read TGTGCCAGCAGCCCAGGTGTCGGTGAGCAGTACTTC.

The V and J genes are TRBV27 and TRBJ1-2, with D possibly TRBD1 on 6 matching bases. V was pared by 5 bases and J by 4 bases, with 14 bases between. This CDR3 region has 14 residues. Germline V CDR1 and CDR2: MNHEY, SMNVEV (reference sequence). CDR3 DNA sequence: TGTGCCAGCAGTCCCCGCAGGGGCGGCTATGGCTACACCTTC. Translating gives CASSPRRGGYGYTF.

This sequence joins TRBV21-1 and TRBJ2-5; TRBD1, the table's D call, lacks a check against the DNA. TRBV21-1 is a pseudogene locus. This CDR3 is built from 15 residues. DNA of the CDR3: TGTGCCAGCAGCAGGAAGCTCAGACAGGGAGAGACCCAGTACTTC. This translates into CASSRKLRQGETQYF.

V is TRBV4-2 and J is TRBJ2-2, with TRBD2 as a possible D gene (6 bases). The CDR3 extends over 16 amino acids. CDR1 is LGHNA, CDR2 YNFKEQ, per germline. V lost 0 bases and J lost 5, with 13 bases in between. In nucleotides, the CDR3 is TGTGCCAGCAGCCAAGACCCGGAGGGGATGACCGGGGAGCTGTTTTTT. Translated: CASSQDPEGMTGELFF.

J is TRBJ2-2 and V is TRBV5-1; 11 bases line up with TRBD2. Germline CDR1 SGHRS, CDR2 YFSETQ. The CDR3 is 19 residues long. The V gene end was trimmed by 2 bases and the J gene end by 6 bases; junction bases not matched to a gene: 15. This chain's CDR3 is CASSFRLAGTPAGAGELFF. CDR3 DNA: TGCGCCAGCAGCTTCCGACTAGCGGGAACACCGGCAGGCGCCGGGGAGCTGTTTTTT.

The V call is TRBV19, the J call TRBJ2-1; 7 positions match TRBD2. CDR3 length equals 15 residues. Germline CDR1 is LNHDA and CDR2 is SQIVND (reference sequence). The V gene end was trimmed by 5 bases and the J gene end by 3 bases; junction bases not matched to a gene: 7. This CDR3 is CASSATSVFYNEQFF. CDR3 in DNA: TGTGCCAGTAGTGCTACTAGCGTATTCTACAATGAGCAGTTCTTC.

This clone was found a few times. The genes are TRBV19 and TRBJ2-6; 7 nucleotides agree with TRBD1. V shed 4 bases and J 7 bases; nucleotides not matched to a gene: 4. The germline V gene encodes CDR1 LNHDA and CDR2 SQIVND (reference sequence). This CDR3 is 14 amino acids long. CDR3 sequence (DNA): TGTGCCAGTAGTAGCAACAGGGGAGCCAACGTCCTGACTTTC. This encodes CASSSNRGANVLTF.

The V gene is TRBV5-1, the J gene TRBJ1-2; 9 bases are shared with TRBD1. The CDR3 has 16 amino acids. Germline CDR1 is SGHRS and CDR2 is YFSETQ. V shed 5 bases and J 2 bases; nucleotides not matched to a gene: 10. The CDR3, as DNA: TGCGCCAGCAGGGCCAACGCCGGGACAGGGAACTATGGCTACACCTTC. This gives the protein CASRANAGTGNYGYTF.

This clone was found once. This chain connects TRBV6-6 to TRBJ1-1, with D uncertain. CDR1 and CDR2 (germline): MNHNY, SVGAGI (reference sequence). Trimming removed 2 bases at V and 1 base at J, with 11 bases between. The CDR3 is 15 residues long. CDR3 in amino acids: CASSYGGYENTEAFF. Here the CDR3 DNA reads TGTGCCAGCAGTTACGGAGGGTATGAGAACACTGAAGCTTTCTTT.

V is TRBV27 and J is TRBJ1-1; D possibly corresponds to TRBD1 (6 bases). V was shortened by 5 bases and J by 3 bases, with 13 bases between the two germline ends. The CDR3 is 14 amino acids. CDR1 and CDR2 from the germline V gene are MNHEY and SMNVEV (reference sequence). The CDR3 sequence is CASSAMGHYTEAFF. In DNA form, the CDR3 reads TGTGCCAGCAGTGCGATGGGACACTACACTGAAGCTTTCTTT.

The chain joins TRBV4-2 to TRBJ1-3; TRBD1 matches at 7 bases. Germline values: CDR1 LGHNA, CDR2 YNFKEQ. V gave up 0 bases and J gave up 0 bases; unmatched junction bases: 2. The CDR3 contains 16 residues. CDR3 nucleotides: TGTGCCAGCAGCCAAGATGGGACAGACTCTGGAAACACCATATATTTT. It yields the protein CASSQDGTDSGNTIYF.

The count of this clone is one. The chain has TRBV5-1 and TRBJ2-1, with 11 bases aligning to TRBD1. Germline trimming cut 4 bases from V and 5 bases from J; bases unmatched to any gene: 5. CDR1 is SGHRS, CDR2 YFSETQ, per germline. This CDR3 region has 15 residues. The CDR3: CASSPGQGADNEQFF. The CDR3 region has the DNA TGCGCCAGCAGCCCCGGACAGGGGGCGGACAATGAGCAGTTCTTC. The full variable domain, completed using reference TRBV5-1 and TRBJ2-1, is KAGVTQTPRYLIKTRGQQVTLSCSPISGHRSVSWYQQTPGQGLQFLFEYFSETQRNKGNFPGRFSGRQFSNSRSEMNVSTLELGDSALYLCASSPGQGADNEQFFGPGTRLTVL.

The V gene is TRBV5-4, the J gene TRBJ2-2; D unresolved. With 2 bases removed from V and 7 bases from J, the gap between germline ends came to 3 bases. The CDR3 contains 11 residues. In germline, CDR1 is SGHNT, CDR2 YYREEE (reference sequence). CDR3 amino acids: CASSFSGELFF. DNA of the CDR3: TGTGCCAGCAGCTTTAGCGGGGAGCTGTTTTTT. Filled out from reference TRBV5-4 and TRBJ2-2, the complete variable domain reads ETGVTQSPTHLIKTRGQQVTLRCSSQSGHNTVSWYQQALGQGPQFIFQYYREEENGRGNFPPRFSGLQFPNYSSELNVNALELDDSALYLCASSFSGELFFGEGSRLTVL.

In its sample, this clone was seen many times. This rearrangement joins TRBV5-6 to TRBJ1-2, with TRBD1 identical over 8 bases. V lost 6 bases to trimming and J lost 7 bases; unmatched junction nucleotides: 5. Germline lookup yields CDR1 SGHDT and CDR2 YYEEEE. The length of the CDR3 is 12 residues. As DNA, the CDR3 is TGTGCCAGCATCGGCCAGGGGGCTGGCTACACCTTC. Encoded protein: CASIGQGAGYTF.